This entry concerns a single T cell receptor beta chain. The CDR3 is made up of 13 amino acids. V lost 2 bases to trimming and J lost 6 bases; unmatched junction nucleotides: 2. Germline V gene sequence: CDR1 MNHEY, CDR2 SVGAGI. The data are from a study of blood T cell repertoires in COVID-19. Some clones are missing from TCRdb's copy, which holds only in-frame ones; the method was immunoSEQ multiplex PCR. The sample holds roughly 150,000 clones; about four fifths are singletons and the top ten take 10% to 15%. Sequencing was performed on peripheral blood. The gene calls are TRBV6-5 and TRBJ2-7; 9 bases map to TRBD1. This sequence originates from a man between 65 and 80 years old who had recovered from COVID-19. The CDR3 loop is CASSYGTGSEQYF. The CDR3 coding sequence is TGTGCCAGCAGTTACGGGACAGGGTCCGAGCAGTACTTC.